Below, 32 T cell receptor beta chains from the same sample are listed, as sequenced in a study of control samples from healthy donors and cancer patients. The method was immunoSEQ multiplex PCR; TCRdb's version includes in-frame clones alone and lacks a portion of them. The sample lists about 100,000 clones; around four fifths were seen once. Sequenced input: blood. All receptors derive from a man under 40 in good health.

This chain uses TRBV4-1 with TRBJ2-3; TRBD2 matches at 10 bases. This CDR3 has 17 amino acids. Germline-derived CDR1 and CDR2 are MGHRA and YSYEKL. With 0 bases clipped from V and 1 base from J, the junction kept 4 bases outside the gene matches. CDR3 DNA: TGCGCCAGCAGCCAAGAGAGAACTAGCGGGGGCACAGATACGCAGTATTTT. Translated, it gives CASSQERTSGGTDTQYF.

The chain combines TRBV27 with TRBJ2-7, with TRBD1 matching 12 bases. The trim removed 5 bases at V and 4 bases at J, leaving 6 bases unmatched. CDR3 size: 15 residues. CDR1 and CDR2 from the germline V gene are MNHEY and SMNVEV (reference sequence). The CDR3 region has the DNA TGTGCCAGCAGTAACCGGGACAGGGGGCGATACGAGCAGTACTTC. The encoded protein is CASSNRDRGRYEQYF.

The rearrangement uses TRBV30 and TRBJ2-3; possibly TRBD1 for D (5 bases). The length of the CDR3 is 14 residues. Germline assignment: CDR1 GTSNPN and CDR2 SVGIG (reference sequence). V lost 1 base and J 1 base, leaving 9 bases between the germline ends. The CDR3 DNA reads as TGTGCCTGGAGTGGGTGGGGCCGCACAGATACGCAGTATTTT. Amino acid sequence: CAWSGWGRTDTQYF.

This chain uses TRBV27 with TRBJ2-7; a possible D gene is TRBD2 (6 bases). Between the trimmed V and J ends, which lost 0 bases and 5 bases, there was a span of 14 bases. This CDR3 spans 15 amino acids. Germline V lookup: CDR1 MNHEY, CDR2 SMNVEV (reference sequence). Here the CDR3 reads CASSLSASVGHEQYF. In DNA, the CDR3 is TGTGCCAGCAGTTTATCGGCTAGCGTGGGCCACGAGCAGTACTTC.

This clone was recorded only once. V usage is TRBV29-1 and J usage is TRBJ1-1; D might be TRBD1 (6 bases). Germline V gene sequence: CDR1 SQVTM, CDR2 ANQGSEA. This CDR3 has 12 residues. V was shortened by 7 bases and J by 1 base, with 10 bases between the two germline ends. The CDR3 loop is CSGGQSNTEAFF. The CDR3 nucleotides read TGCAGCGGCGGACAGTCGAACACTGAAGCTTTCTTT.

This clone was counted a few times. This chain joins TRBV9 and TRBJ2-2, with TRBD1 identical over 8 bases. The ends lost 4 bases at V and 2 bases at J; junction bases unmatched: 7. CDR3 length: 16 residues. Germline CDR1 and CDR2: SGDLS and YYNGEE. The CDR3 bases are TGTGCCAGCAGCCTCGGACAGGGTCCCAACACCGGGGAGCTGTTTTTT. Its translation: CASSLGQGPNTGELFF.

The V gene is TRBV28, the J gene TRBJ1-1, with 7 bases aligning to TRBD1. The germline CDR1 and CDR2 sequences are MDHEN and SYDVKM. The CDR3 sequence is 14 residues long. V lost 6 bases to trimming and J lost 0 bases; unmatched junction nucleotides: 4. CDR3 protein: CASSQGQLNTEAFF. For the CDR3, the DNA is TGTGCCAGCAGCCAGGGACAGCTGAACACTGAAGCTTTCTTT.

The chain employs TRBV6-5 and TRBJ2-4; D unresolved. The CDR3 runs to 16 residues. V was clipped by 2 bases and J by 0 bases, with 11 bases between them. Germline V gene data show CDR1 as MNHEY and CDR2 as SVGAGI. Here the CDR3 DNA reads TGTGCCAGCAGTTACAGGGCAGGATTAGCCAAAAACATTCAGTACTTC. This gives the protein CASSYRAGLAKNIQYF.

CDR3 nucleotides: TGTGCCAGCAGCTTGGGCCTACAGGGGGACGAGACCCAGTACTTC. Its translation is CASSLGLQGDETQYF. This sequence joins TRBV5-4 and TRBJ2-5; 8 bases map to TRBD1. This CDR3 is 15 amino acids long. Trimming at V came to 0 bases and at J to 5 bases, leaving 6 bases not matched to a gene. The germline V gene encodes CDR1 SGHNT and CDR2 YYREEE (reference sequence).

This chain connects TRBV9 to TRBJ2-5; 9 positions agree with TRBD2. There are 15 residues in the CDR3. CDR1 and CDR2 (germline): SGDLS, YYNGEE. The J segment lost 4 bases and the V segment lost 4 bases, leaving 8 bases of the junction unmatched. The CDR3 nucleotides are TGTGCCAGCAGCATAGTTCCTAGCGGGGTAGAGACCCAGTACTTC. Its protein product is CASSIVPSGVETQYF.

This clone has just one count. The chain has TRBV6-5 and TRBJ1-3; 9 positions match TRBD1. CDR3 length: 15 amino acids. Germline V CDR1 and CDR2: MNHEY, SVGAGI. The V segment lost 2 bases and the J segment 4 bases; nucleotides outside the gene matches: 3. The CDR3 is CASSYNRGPGNTIYF. Written as DNA, the CDR3 is TGTGCCAGCAGTTACAACAGGGGGCCAGGAAACACCATATATTTT.

The rearrangement links TRBV13 to TRBJ2-3, with D unresolved. The CDR3 has 12 amino acids. The V end lost 3 bases, the J end lost 3 bases, and 4 bases lay between the germline ends. Germline V gene data show CDR1 as PRHDT and CDR2 as FYEKMQ (reference sequence). Here the CDR3 reads CASSFMTDTQYF. For the CDR3, the DNA is TGTGCCAGCAGCTTCATGACAGATACGCAGTATTTT.

This clone was counted a few times. The chain has TRBV7-9 and TRBJ1-1; D not resolved. V was shortened by 2 bases and J by 7 bases, with 17 bases between the two germline ends. The V gene's germline CDR1 is SEHNR and CDR2 FQNEAQ (reference sequence). There are 15 residues in the CDR3. The CDR3: CASSLFEGSPGEAFF. As DNA, the CDR3 is TGTGCCAGCAGCTTATTTGAAGGTAGCCCAGGTGAAGCTTTCTTT.

This sequence joins TRBV12-3 or TRBV12-4 and TRBJ1-2; the D gene is possibly TRBD1 (5 bases). CDR3 length: 13 residues. Between the trimmed V and J ends, which lost 3 bases and 5 bases, there was a span of 10 bases. The CDR3 DNA is TGTGCCAGCAGTTTTTCGGGGCCGTATGGCTACACCTTC. It encodes CASSFSGPYGYTF.

This chain links TRBV9 with TRBJ2-7, with 10 bases aligning to TRBD2. CDR3 length equals 15 residues. CDR1 and CDR2 from the germline V gene are SGDLS and YYNGEE. V lost 2 bases to trimming and J lost 2 bases; unmatched junction nucleotides: 4. The CDR3 is CASSVLSGGAYEQYF. Written as DNA, the CDR3 is TGTGCCAGCAGCGTGCTAAGCGGGGGGGCCTACGAGCAGTACTTC.

The V call is TRBV19, the J call TRBJ2-7, with D maybe TRBD1 (5 bases). This CDR3 contains 14 residues. Per the germline V gene, CDR1 is LNHDA and CDR2 is SQIVND (reference sequence). Deletions cut 9 bases from V and 3 bases from J, with 18 bases between. In DNA form, the CDR3 reads TGTGCCAGCCGCCCCGGTGTAGGGGACTACGAGCAGTACTTC. It codes for CASRPGVGDYEQYF. Variable domain in full (rest from reference TRBV19 and TRBJ2-7): DGGITQSPKYLFRKEGQNVTLSCEQNLNHDAMYWYRQDPGQGLRLIYYSQIVNDFQKGDIAEGYSVSREKKESFPLTVTSAQKNPTAFYLCASRPGVGDYEQYFGPGTRLTVT.

J is TRBJ2-3 and V is TRBV7-2; no clear D. Germline V gene sequence: CDR1 SGHTA, CDR2 FQGNSA. With 1 base removed from V and 1 base from J, the gap between germline ends came to 9 bases. The CDR3 sequence is 15 residues long. The chain's CDR3 is CASSLGSVGTDTQYF. The CDR3 DNA is TGTGCCAGCAGCTTAGGTAGTGTAGGCACAGATACGCAGTATTTT.

J is TRBJ2-6 and V is TRBV5-6, with D unresolved. V lost 0 bases and J 4 bases, leaving 8 bases between the germline ends. CDR3 length: 15 amino acids. CDR1 and CDR2 (germline): SGHDT, YYEEEE. The CDR3 DNA sequence: TGTGCCAGCAGCTTGGTCGGGTTAGGGGCCAACGTCCTGACTTTC. Translated, it gives CASSLVGLGANVLTF.

The chain joins TRBV5-5 to TRBJ1-6; 7 bases are shared with TRBD1. Germline V CDR1 and CDR2: SGHKS, YYEKEE (reference sequence). J gave up 3 bases and V 0 bases, and 9 bases lay outside the gene matches. The CDR3 consists of 18 residues. In nucleotides, the CDR3 is TGTGCCAGCAGCTTGGTAGGGGGCAGGGTCGGCTATAATTCACCCCTCCACTTT. Translation: CASSLVGGRVGYNSPLHF.

This chain uses TRBV27 with TRBJ1-3, with unresolved D. The ends were cut back, 2 bases at V and 7 bases at J, with 15 bases in the middle. The V gene's germline CDR1 is MNHEY and CDR2 SMNVEV (reference sequence). The CDR3 sequence is 15 residues long. The CDR3 DNA sequence: TGTGCCAGCAGTTTAAGCGCCCTAGGGTGGAACACCATATATTTT. Its translation is CASSLSALGWNTIYF.

This chain uses TRBV9 with TRBJ1-1; no definite D call. There are 12 residues in the CDR3. With 3 bases removed from V and 3 bases from J, the gap between germline ends came to 6 bases. Germline V gene lookup returns CDR1 SGDLS and CDR2 YYNGEE. The CDR3 sequence: CASSGDYTEAFF. In nucleotides, the CDR3 is TGTGCCAGCAGCGGAGATTACACTGAAGCTTTCTTT.

This clone has a single count. V and J are TRBV30 and TRBJ2-2; D possibly corresponds to TRBD2 (7 bases). The CDR3 loop spans 15 amino acids. The germline V and J ends were trimmed by 5 bases and 5 bases, with 18 bases remaining between them. The V gene's germline CDR1 is GTSNPN and CDR2 SVGIG (reference sequence). CDR3 sequence reads: CAWFPRGAGTGELFF. DNA for the CDR3: TGTGCCTGGTTCCCCCGGGGGGCGGGAACCGGGGAGCTGTTTTTT.

Written as DNA, the CDR3 is TGTGCCAGCAGTCTCAAGGGGACGCTGGGAGCTTTCTTT. Protein: CASSLKGTLGAFF. The chain joins TRBV6-6 to TRBJ1-1; TRBD1 is a possible D gene (5 bases). The CDR3 has 13 amino acids. Germline V gene sequence: CDR1 MNHNY, CDR2 SVGAGI (reference sequence). The V end lost 5 bases, the J end lost 10 bases, and 17 bases lay between the germline ends.

This clone was seen more than once but under ten times. The V call is TRBV7-7, the J call TRBJ1-3; D possibly corresponds to TRBD1 (5 bases). Per germline, CDR1 SSHAT and CDR2 FNYEAQ (reference sequence). The CDR3 contains 13 residues. The ends were cut back, 5 bases at V and 7 bases at J, with 12 bases in the middle. The CDR3 DNA sequence: TGTGCCAGCAGCCTATCCGAGGGGAACACCATATATTTT. Protein sequence: CASSLSEGNTIYF.

There are a few counts of this clone. The chain is built from TRBV7-9 and TRBJ2-2, with D uncertain. The CDR3 consists of 14 residues. Trimming cost V 3 bases and J 2 bases, with 7 bases left between them. CDR1 and CDR2 (germline): SEHNR, FQNEAQ (reference sequence). Written as DNA, the CDR3 is TGTGCCAGCAGCTTTCTTAGTAACACCGGGGAGCTGTTTTTT. Residues: CASSFLSNTGELFF. The entire variable domain, with the rest obtained from reference TRBV7-9 and TRBJ2-2, is as follows: DTGVSQNPRHKITKRGQNVTFRCDPISEHNRLYWYRQTLGQGPEFLTYFQNEAQLEKSRLLSDRFSAERPKGSFSTLEIQRTEQGDSAMYLCASSFLSNTGELFFGEGSRLTVL.

The chain recombines TRBV19 with TRBJ1-1, with a possible D match to TRBD1 (6 bases). Germline V gives CDR1 LNHDA, CDR2 SQIVND (reference sequence). CDR3 length: 15 residues. Deletions cut 4 bases from V and 3 bases from J, with 15 bases between. The CDR3 protein is CASSRGTGRYTEAFF. The CDR3 bases are TGTGCCAGTAGTAGAGGAACAGGGAGGTACACTGAAGCTTTCTTT.

The V gene is TRBV6-5, the J gene TRBJ1-1, with unresolved D. With 5 bases removed from V and 4 bases from J, the gap between germline ends came to 11 bases. This CDR3 comprises 13 residues. Germline V gives CDR1 MNHEY, CDR2 SVGAGI. The CDR3 region is CASSPSRTTEAFF. In DNA form, the CDR3 reads TGTGCCAGCAGTCCGTCGAGGACCACTGAAGCTTTCTTT.

The chain links TRBV25-1 to TRBJ2-7, with 8 bases lining up with TRBD1. The ends lost 2 bases at V and 2 bases at J; junction bases unmatched: 5. CDR3 length: 15 amino acids. Germline values: CDR1 MGHDK, CDR2 SYGVNS. CDR3 region: CASSEVGTGTYEQYF. CDR3 DNA: TGTGCCAGCAGTGAAGTCGGGACAGGTACCTACGAGCAGTACTTC.

The chain uses TRBV7-2 and TRBJ1-4; perhaps TRBD1 as D (5 bases). Germline V CDR1 and CDR2: SGHTA, FQGNSA. V lost 6 bases and J 2 bases, leaving 10 bases between the germline ends. The CDR3 runs to 14 residues. The CDR3, as DNA: TGTGCCAGCAGGGCAGGGTCCACTAATGAAAAACTGTTTTTT. The encoded protein is CASRAGSTNEKLFF.

The chain recombines TRBV5-4 with TRBJ2-1; D possibly uses TRBD1 or TRBD2 (5 bases each). The V end lost 5 bases, the J end lost 4 bases, and 16 bases lay between the germline ends. The CDR3 consists of 15 residues. Germline CDR1 SGHNT, CDR2 YYREEE (reference sequence). The CDR3 here is CASRPTGTPYNEQFF. In DNA, the CDR3 is TGTGCCAGCAGGCCTACCGGGACGCCTTACAATGAGCAGTTCTTC.

The rearrangement joins TRBV12-3 or TRBV12-4 to TRBJ1-1; weak D call: TRBD1 (6 bases). The V end lost 6 bases, the J end lost 7 bases, and 15 bases lay between the germline ends. This CDR3 is built from 13 residues. Written as DNA, the CDR3 is TGTGCCAGCAGCCCCCAGAGGACAGTTGAAGCTTTCTTT. Amino acids: CASSPQRTVEAFF.

V gene TRBV7-2 combines with J gene TRBJ2-7; D tentatively reads TRBD1 or TRBD2 (6 bases each). CDR3 length equals 14 residues. V gave up 3 bases and J gave up 4 bases, with 13 bases separating them. The germline V gene has CDR1 SGHTA and CDR2 FQGNSA. The CDR3 sequence: CASSFPGAPYEQYF. In DNA form, the CDR3 reads TGTGCCAGCAGCTTTCCGGGGGCCCCTTACGAGCAGTACTTC.